This T cell receptor (beta chain) was recovered during a study of blood T cell repertoires in COVID-19. Method: immunoSEQ multiplex PCR; TCRdb's copy keeps in-frame clones and lacks some. The sample yields fewer than 350,000 clones, 75% to 90% seen once. Per the germline V gene, CDR1 is SGDLS and CDR2 is YYNGEE. With 2 bases clipped from V and 0 bases from J, the junction kept 2 bases outside the gene matches. There are 15 residues in the CDR3. The TCR sequence derives from a man in his sixties who had recovered from COVID-19. The sample comprised PBMCs or T cells enriched from blood (not recorded which). The chain has TRBV9 and TRBJ1-5; TRBD1 matches 7 bases. CDR3 loop: CASSVGTASNQPQHF. The CDR3, as DNA: TGTGCCAGCAGCGTCGGGACAGCTAGCAATCAGCCCCAGCATTTT. Variable domain in full (rest from reference TRBV9 and TRBJ1-5): DSGVTQTPKHLITATGQRVTLRCSPRSGDLSVYWYQQSLDQGLQFLIQYYNGEERAKGNILERFSAQQFPDLHSELNLSSLELGDSALYFCASSVGTASNQPQHFGDGTRLSIL.